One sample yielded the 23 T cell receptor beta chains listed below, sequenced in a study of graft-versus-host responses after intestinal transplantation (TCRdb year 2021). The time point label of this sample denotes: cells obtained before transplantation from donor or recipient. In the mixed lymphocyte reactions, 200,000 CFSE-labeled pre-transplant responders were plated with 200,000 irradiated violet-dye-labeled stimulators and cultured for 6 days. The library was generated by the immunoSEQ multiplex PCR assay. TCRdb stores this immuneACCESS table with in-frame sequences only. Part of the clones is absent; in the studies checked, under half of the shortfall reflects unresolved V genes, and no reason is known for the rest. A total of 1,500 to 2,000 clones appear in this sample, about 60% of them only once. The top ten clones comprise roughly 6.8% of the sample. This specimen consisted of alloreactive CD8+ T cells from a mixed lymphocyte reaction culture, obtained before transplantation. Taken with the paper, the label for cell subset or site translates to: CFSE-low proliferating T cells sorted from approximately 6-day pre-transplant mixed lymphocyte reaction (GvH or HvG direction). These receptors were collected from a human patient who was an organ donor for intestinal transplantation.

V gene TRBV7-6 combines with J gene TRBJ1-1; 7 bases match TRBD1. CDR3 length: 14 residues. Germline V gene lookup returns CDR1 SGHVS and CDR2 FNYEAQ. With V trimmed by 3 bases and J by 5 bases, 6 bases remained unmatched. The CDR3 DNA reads TGTGCCAGCAGCTTTGGGACAGTAGGGACTGAAGCTTTCTTT. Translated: CASSFGTVGTEAFF. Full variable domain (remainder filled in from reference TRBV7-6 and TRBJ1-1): GAGVSQSPRYKVTKRGQDVALRCDPISGHVSLYWYRQALGQGPEFLTYFNYEAQQDKSGLPNDRFSAERPEGSISTLTIQRTEQRDSAMYRCASSFGTVGTEAFFGQGTRLTVV.

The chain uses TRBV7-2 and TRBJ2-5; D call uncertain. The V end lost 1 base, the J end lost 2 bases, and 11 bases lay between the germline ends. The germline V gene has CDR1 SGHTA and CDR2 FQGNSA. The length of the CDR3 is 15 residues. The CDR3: CASSLVGTPQETQYF. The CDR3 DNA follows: TGTGCCAGCAGCTTAGTGGGTACTCCGCAAGAGACCCAGTACTTC.

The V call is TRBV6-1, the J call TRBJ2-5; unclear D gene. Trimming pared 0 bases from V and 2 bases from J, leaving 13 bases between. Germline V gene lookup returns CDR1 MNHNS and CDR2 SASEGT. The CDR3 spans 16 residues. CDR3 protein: CASSEAAAHYQETQYF. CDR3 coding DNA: TGTGCCAGCAGTGAAGCTGCGGCGCATTATCAAGAGACCCAGTACTTC.

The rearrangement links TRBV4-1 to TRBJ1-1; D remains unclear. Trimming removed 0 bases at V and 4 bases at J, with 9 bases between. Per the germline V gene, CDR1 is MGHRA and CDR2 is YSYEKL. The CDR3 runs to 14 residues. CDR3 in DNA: TGCGCCAGCAGCCAAGATGTGGGATCCACTGAAGCTTTCTTT. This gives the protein CASSQDVGSTEAFF.

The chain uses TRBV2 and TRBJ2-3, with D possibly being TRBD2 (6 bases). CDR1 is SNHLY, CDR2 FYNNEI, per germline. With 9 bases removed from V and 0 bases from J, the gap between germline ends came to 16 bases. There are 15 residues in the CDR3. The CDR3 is CASAGPPVSTDTQYF. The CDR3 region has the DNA TGTGCCAGTGCGGGACCACCGGTTAGCACAGATACGCAGTATTTT. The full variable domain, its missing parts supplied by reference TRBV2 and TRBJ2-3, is EPEVTQTPSHQVTQMGQEVILRCVPISNHLYFYWYRQILGQKVEFLVSFYNNEISEKSEIFDDQFSVERPDGSNFTLKIRSTKLEDSAMYFCASAGPPVSTDTQYFGPGTRLTVL.

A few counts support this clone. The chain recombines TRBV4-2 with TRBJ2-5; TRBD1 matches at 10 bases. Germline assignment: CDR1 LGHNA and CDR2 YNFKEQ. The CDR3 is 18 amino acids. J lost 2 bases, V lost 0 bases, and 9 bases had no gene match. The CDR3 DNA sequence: TGTGCCAGCAGCCAAGATATCCTTGCGGGACAGGGGCAAGAGACCCAGTACTTC. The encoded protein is CASSQDILAGQGQETQYF.

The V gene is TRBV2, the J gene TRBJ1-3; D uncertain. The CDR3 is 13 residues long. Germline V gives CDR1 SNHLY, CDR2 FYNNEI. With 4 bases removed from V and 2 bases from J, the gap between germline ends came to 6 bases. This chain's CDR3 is CASSVAAGNTIYF. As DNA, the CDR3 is TGTGCCAGCAGTGTGGCGGCTGGAAACACCATATATTTT.

CDR3 protein: CASSPRGTYEQYF. The DNA of the CDR3 is TGTGCCAGCAGTCCCAGGGGTACCTACGAGCAGTACTTC. The chain uses TRBV28 and TRBJ2-7, with a weak D call TRBD1 (6 bases). This CDR3 contains 13 residues. Germline loops: CDR1 MDHEN, CDR2 SYDVKM. Trimming left V 5 bases short and J 2 bases short, with 10 bases between.

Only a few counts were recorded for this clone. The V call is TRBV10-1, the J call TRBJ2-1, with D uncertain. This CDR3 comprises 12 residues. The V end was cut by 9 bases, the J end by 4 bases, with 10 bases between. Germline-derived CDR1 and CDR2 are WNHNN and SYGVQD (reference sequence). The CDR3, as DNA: TGCGCCAGTTCTATGGGTTACAATGAGCAGTTCTTC. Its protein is CASSMGYNEQFF.

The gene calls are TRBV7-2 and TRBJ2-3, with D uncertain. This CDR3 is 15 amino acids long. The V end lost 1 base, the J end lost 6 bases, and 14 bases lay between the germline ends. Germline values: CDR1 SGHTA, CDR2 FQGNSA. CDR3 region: CASSLGISSGDTQYF. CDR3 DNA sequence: TGTGCCAGCAGCTTAGGTATCTCATCCGGCGATACGCAGTATTTT.

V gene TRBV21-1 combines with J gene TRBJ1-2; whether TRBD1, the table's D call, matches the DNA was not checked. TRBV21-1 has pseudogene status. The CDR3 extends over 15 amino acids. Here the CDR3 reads CASSKDPDRNYGYTF. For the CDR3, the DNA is TGTGCCAGCAGCAAAGACCCCGACAGGAACTATGGCTACACCTTC.

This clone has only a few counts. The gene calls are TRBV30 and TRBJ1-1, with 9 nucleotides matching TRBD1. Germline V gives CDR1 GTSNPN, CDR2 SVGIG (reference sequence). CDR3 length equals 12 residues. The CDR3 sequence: CALGQGWTEAFF. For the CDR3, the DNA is TGTGCTTTGGGACAGGGTTGGACTGAAGCTTTCTTT.

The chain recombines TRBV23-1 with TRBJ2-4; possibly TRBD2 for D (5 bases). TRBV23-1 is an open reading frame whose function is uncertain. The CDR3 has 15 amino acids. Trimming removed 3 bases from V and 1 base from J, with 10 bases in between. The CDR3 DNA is TGCGCCAGCAGTCATCGGGGTTTCGCCAAAAACATTCAGTACTTC. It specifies CASSHRGFAKNIQYF.

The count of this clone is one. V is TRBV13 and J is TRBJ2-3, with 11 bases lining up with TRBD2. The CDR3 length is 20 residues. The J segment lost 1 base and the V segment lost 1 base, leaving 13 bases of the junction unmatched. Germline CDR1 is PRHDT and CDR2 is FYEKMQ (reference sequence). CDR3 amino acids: CASSLVPSGGSPRGTDTQYF. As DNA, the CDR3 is TGTGCCAGCAGCTTAGTACCTAGCGGGGGGTCCCCCAGGGGCACAGATACGCAGTATTTT.

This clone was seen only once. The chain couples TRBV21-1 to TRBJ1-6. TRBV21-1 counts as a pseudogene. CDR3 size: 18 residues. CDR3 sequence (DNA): TGTGCCAGCAGCGTGGTTGTAGCTACACATAATCATAATTCACCCCTCCACTTT. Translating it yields CASSVVVATHNHNSPLHF.

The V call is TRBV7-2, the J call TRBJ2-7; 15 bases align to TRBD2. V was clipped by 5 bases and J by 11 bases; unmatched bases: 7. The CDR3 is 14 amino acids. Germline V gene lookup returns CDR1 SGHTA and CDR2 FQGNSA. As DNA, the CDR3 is TGTGCCAGCAGCGCGTGGACTAGCGGGGGGGATAAGTACTTC. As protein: CASSAWTSGGDKYF.

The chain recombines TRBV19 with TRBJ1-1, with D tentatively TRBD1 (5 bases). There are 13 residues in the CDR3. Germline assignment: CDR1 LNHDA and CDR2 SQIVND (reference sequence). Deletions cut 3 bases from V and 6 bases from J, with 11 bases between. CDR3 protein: CASSIVGGSEAFF. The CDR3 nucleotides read TGTGCCAGTAGTATCGTGGGGGGATCTGAAGCTTTCTTT.

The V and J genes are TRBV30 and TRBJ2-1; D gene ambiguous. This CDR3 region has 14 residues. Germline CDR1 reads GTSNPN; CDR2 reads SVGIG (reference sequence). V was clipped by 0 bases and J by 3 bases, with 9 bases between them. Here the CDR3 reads CAWSVPTVYNEQFF. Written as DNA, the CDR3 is TGTGCCTGGAGTGTACCCACAGTCTACAATGAGCAGTTCTTC. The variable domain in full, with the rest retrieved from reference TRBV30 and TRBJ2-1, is SQTIHQWPATLVQPVGSPLSLECTVEGTSNPNLYWYRQAAGRGLQLLFYSVGIGQISSEVPQNLSASRPQDRQFILSSKKLLLSDSGFYLCAWSVPTVYNEQFFGPGTRLTVL.

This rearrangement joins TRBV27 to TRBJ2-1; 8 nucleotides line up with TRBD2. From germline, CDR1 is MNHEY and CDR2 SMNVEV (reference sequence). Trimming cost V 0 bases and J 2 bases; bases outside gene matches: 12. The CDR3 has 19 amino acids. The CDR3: CASSLSPPQTGGPYNEQFF. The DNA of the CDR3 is TGTGCCAGCAGTTTATCCCCACCTCAAACGGGGGGGCCCTACAATGAGCAGTTCTTC.

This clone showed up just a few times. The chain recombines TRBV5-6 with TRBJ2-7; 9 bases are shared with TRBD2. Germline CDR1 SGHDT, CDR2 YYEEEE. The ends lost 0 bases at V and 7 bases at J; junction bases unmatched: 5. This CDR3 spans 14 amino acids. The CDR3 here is CASSLGLAEGEQYF. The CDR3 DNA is TGTGCCAGCAGCTTGGGACTAGCGGAGGGGGAGCAGTACTTC. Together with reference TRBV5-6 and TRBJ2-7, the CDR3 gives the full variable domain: DAGVTQSPTHLIKTRGQQVTLRCSPKSGHDTVSWYQQALGQGPQFIFQYYEEEERQRGNFPDRFSGHQFPNYSSELNVNALLLGDSALYLCASSLGLAEGEQYFGPGTRLTVT.

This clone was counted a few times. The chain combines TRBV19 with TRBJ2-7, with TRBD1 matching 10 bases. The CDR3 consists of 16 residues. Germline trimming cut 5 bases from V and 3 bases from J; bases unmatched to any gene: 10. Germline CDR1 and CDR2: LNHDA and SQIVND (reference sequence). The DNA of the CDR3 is TGTGCCAGTAGTGCGTTTCCGGGACAGGGGTACTACGAGCAGTACTTC. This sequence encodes CASSAFPGQGYYEQYF.

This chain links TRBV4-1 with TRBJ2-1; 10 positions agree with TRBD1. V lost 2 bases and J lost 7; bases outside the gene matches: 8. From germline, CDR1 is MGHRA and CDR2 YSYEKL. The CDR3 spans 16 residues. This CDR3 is CASSQQDRGPRNEQFF. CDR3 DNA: TGCGCCAGCAGCCAACAAGACAGGGGGCCGAGGAATGAGCAGTTCTTC.

The CDR3 sequence: CAWRRLANTGELFF. The DNA for the CDR3 is TGTGCCTGGAGGAGACTAGCGAACACCGGGGAGCTGTTTTTT. This chain links TRBV30 with TRBJ2-2; the D gene is possibly TRBD2 (6 bases). Deletions cut 3 bases from V and 0 bases from J, with 8 bases between. This CDR3 has 14 residues. The germline V gene encodes CDR1 GTSNPN and CDR2 SVGIG (reference sequence).